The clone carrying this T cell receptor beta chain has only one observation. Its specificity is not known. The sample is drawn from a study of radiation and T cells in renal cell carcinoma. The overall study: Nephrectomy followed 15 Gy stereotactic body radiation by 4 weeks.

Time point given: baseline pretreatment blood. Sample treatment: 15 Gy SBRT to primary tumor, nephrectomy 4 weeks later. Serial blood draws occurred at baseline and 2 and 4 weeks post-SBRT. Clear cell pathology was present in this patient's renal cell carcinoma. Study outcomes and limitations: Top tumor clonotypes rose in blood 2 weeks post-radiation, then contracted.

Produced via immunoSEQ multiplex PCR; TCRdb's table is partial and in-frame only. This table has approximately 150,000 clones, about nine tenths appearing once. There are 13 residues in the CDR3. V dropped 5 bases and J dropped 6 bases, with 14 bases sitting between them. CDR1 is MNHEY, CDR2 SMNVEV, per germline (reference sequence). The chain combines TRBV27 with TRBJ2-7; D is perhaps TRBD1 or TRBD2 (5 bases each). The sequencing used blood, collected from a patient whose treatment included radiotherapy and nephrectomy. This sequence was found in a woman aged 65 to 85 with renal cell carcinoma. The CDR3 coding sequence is TGTGCCAGCAGTCCCTGGGGGTTGCCCGAGCAGTACTTC. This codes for CASSPWGLPEQYF.